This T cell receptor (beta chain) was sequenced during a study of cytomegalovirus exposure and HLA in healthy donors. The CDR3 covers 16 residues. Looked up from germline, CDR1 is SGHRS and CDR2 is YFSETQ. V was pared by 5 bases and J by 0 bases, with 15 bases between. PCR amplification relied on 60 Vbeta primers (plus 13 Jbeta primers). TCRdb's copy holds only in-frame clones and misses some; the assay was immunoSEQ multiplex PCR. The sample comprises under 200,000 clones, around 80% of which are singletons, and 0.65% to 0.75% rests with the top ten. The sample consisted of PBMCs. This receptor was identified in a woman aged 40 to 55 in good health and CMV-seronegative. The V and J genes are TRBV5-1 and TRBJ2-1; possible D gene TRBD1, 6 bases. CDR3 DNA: TGCGCCAGCAGGGCGACAGGCGATAGCTCCTACAATGAGCAGTTCTTC. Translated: CASRATGDSSYNEQFF.